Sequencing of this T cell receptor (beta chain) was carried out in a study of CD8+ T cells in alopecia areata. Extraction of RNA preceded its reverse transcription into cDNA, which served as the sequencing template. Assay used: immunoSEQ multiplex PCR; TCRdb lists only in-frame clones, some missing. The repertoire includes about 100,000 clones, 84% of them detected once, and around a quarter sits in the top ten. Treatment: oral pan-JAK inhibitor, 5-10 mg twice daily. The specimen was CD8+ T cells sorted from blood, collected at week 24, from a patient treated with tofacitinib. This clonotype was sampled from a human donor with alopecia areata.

CDR3 residues: CASSPGTSLSYEQYF. In DNA, the CDR3 is TGTGCCAGCAGCCCAGGGACATCTTTATCCTACGAGCAGTACTTC. J is TRBJ2-7 and V is TRBV27; tentative D call: TRBD1 (6 bases). The germline V and J ends were trimmed by 6 bases and 1 base, with 16 bases remaining between them. Per germline, CDR1 MNHEY and CDR2 SMNVEV (reference sequence). The CDR3 consists of 15 residues.